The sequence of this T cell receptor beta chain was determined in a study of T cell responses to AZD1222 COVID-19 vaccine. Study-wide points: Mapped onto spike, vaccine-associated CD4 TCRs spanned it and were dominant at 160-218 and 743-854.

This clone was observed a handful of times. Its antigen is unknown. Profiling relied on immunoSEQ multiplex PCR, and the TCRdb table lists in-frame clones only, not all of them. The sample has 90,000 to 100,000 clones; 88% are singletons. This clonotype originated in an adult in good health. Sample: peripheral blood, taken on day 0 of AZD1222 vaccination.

The CDR3 loop is CASSREGSEQYF. The DNA of the CDR3 is TGTGCCAGCAGTCGAGAGGGTTCCGAGCAGTACTTC. The rearrangement uses TRBV11-1 and TRBJ2-7, with a weak D call TRBD2 (5 bases). The CDR3 length is 12 residues. The germline V and J ends were trimmed by 6 bases and 6 bases, with 12 bases remaining between them. Per the germline V gene, CDR1 is SGHAT and CDR2 is FQDESV (reference sequence). The variable domain in full, with the rest retrieved from reference TRBV11-1 and TRBJ2-7, is EAEVAQSPRYKITEKSQAVAFWCDPISGHATLYWYRQILGQGPELLVQFQDESVVDDSQLPKDRFSAERLKGVDSTLKIQPAELGDSAMYLCASSREGSEQYFGPGTRLTVT.